Reported below is one T cell receptor (beta chain). Its antigen is unidentified. The data are from a study of T cell responses to AZD1222 COVID-19 vaccine. From germline, CDR1 is PRHDT and CDR2 FYEKMQ (reference sequence). This CDR3 comprises 15 residues. The trim removed 6 bases at V and 0 bases at J, leaving 4 bases unmatched. Profiling relied on immunoSEQ multiplex PCR, and the TCRdb table lists in-frame clones only, not all of them. The sample contains approximately 89,000 clones, approximately 90% of which appear only once. Study observations and caveats: White British people made up most donors, females outnumbered males, and clonal diversity was possibly underestimated. At study baseline, merely five or six AZD1222 recipients were seropositive.

This receptor was identified in an adult who received the AZD1222 COVID-19 vaccine. The sample in question was peripheral blood, obtained 28 days after the second AZD1222 dose. The chain combines TRBV13 with TRBJ2-5; 10 bases line up with TRBD2. The CDR3 reads CASSLTSGYQETQYF. The CDR3 DNA reads as TGTGCCAGCAGTTTGACTAGCGGGTACCAAGAGACCCAGTACTTC.